This TCR beta chain originates from a study of blood T cell repertoires in COVID-19. Study at large: Acute and convalescent COVID-19 samples came from the United States, Italy and Spain.

Repertoires were generated with immunoSEQ multiplex PCR, while TCRdb's copy carries only in-frame clones and drops some. The table lists around 47,000 clones, about four fifths of them singletons. Germline V gene sequence: CDR1 MNHEY, CDR2 SMNVEV (reference sequence). V lost 6 bases and J lost 4, with 18 bases in between. The CDR3 length is 15 residues. The chain couples TRBV27 to TRBJ1-1; D call uncertain. Sequencing was carried out using peripheral blood. The receptor comes from a woman of 80 years or more with COVID-19, enrolled during active disease. CDR3 residues: CASSKPGLPSTEAFF. DNA for the CDR3: TGTGCCAGCAGCAAGCCCGGACTACCATCCACTGAAGCTTTCTTT.